The 27 T cell receptor beta chains below come from one sample, sequenced in a study of Graves' ophthalmopathy and Graves' hyperthyroidism. The authors amplified TCR beta CDR3 regions from RNA transcripts. HTBI primers were used in a first-round RT-PCR, which preceded a second-round multiplex PCR. TCRdb re-analysed the multiplex PCR reads in MiXCR, keeping a single row per CDR3 protein. The repertoire holds around 670,000 distinct CDR3 sequences, about 44% seen once, with 40% to 55% in the top ten. What was sequenced was peripheral blood. Every receptor here comes from an adult man with Graves' ophthalmopathy.

The sample holds many counts of this clonotype. J is TRBJ2-5 and V is TRBV7-3, with a tentative D call TRBD1 (6 bases). V was shortened by 2 bases and J by 5 bases, with 15 bases between the two germline ends. In germline, CDR1 is SGHTA, CDR2 FQGTGA. The CDR3 is made up of 15 amino acids. This CDR3 is CASSLGAGDGETQYF. CDR3 nucleotide sequence: TGTGCCAGCAGCTTAGGAGCAGGGGACGGTGAGACCCAGTACTTC.

In its sample, this clonotype was seen a few times. CDR3 region: CASSTSGGAGYGYTF. The DNA for the CDR3 is TGCGCCAGCAGCACATCAGGGGGCGCGGGGTATGGCTACACCTTC. This sequence joins TRBV5-1 and TRBJ1-2; 8 positions agree with TRBD1. Germline values: CDR1 SGHRS, CDR2 YFSETQ. The CDR3 contains 15 residues. The V segment lost 4 bases and the J segment 5 bases; nucleotides outside the gene matches: 10.

The chain recombines TRBV20-1 with TRBJ1-4; D is perhaps TRBD1 (5 bases). Per the germline V gene, CDR1 is DFQATT and CDR2 is SNEGSKA (reference sequence). Deletions cut 3 bases from V and 3 bases from J, with 14 bases between. The CDR3 is made up of 15 amino acids. The CDR3 sequence is CSASLQGRANEKLFF. The CDR3 bases are TGCAGTGCTAGTCTCCAGGGACGGGCTAATGAAAAACTGTTTTTT.

This clonotype was seen more than once but under ten times. The chain carries TRBV7-9 and TRBJ1-1; possibly TRBD1 for D (6 bases). This CDR3 contains 15 residues. Trimming cost V 6 bases and J 1 base, with 15 bases left between them. Germline lookup yields CDR1 SEHNR and CDR2 FQNEAQ (reference sequence). CDR3: CASSYLPGANTEAFF. The CDR3 region has the DNA TGTGCCAGCAGTTACCTTCCGGGGGCGAACACTGAAGCTTTCTTT.

The CDR3 DNA sequence: TGCGCCAGCAGCTGGAATACAGGGGTGGCTTATGGCTACACCTTC. This translates into CASSWNTGVAYGYTF. The chain uses TRBV5-1 and TRBJ1-2, with 7 bases lining up with TRBD1. Per germline, CDR1 SGHRS and CDR2 YFSETQ. V was clipped by 3 bases and J by 5 bases; unmatched bases: 10. There are 15 residues in the CDR3.

The chain employs TRBV11-1 and TRBJ2-7, with 7 bases fitting TRBD2. Germline trimming cut 5 bases from V and 1 base from J; bases unmatched to any gene: 2. This CDR3 contains 13 residues. Germline-derived CDR1 and CDR2 are SGHAT and FQDESV (reference sequence). This CDR3 reads CASSGGVSYEQYF. DNA of the CDR3: TGTGCCAGCAGCGGGGGGGTATCCTACGAGCAGTACTTC.

On this clonotype itself: A much larger clone lies one base from this, so it may be a read error. V and J are TRBV14 and TRBJ2-2; the D is unclear. CDR1 SGHDN and CDR2 FVKESK come from the germline V gene. The CDR3 is 14 residues long. CDR3 nucleotides: TGTACCAGCAGCCAAGTTAGGCGGACCGGGGAGCTGTTTTTT. Translating gives CTSSQVRRTGELFF.

J is TRBJ2-7 and V is TRBV25-1, with TRBD2 identical over 7 bases. The CDR3 consists of 16 residues. V lost 7 bases, J lost 3 bases, and 15 bases stayed unmatched. The germline V gene encodes CDR1 MGHDK and CDR2 SYGVNS. The CDR3, as DNA: TGTGCCAGCATGGAAGCGGGGCCTTTTCCTTACTACGAGCAGTACTTC. Translation gives CASMEAGPFPYYEQYF.

The V and J genes are TRBV9 and TRBJ1-1; the D gene is possibly TRBD1 (6 bases). The ends were cut back, 4 bases at V and 4 bases at J, with 14 bases in the middle. CDR1 and CDR2 (germline): SGDLS, YYNGEE. The CDR3 has 14 amino acids. The CDR3 DNA reads TGTGCCAGCAGCAAGGGACACGACCTCACTGAAGCTTTCTTT. This translates into CASSKGHDLTEAFF.

Only a few counts were recorded for this clonotype. This chain joins TRBV4-2 and TRBJ1-5; 7 bases map to TRBD1. Germline V gene lookup returns CDR1 LGHNA and CDR2 YNFKEQ. The CDR3 runs to 15 residues. Trimming took 0 bases from V and 3 from J; bases not matched to a gene: 2. This chain's CDR3 is CASSQEDRNNQPQHF. Here the CDR3 DNA reads TGTGCCAGCAGCCAAGAGGACAGGAACAATCAGCCCCAGCATTTT.

This clonotype was observed many times. The gene calls are TRBV12-3 or TRBV12-4 and TRBJ1-5; D not certain. CDR3 size: 14 residues. Trimming shortened V by 6 bases and J by 1 base, and 10 bases separated the two germline ends. As DNA, the CDR3 is TGTGCCAGCAGCCCCGGACTCAGCAATCAGCCCCAGCATTTT. Its protein product is CASSPGLSNQPQHF.

The sample holds a few counts of this clonotype. The CDR3 region is CASSQDGIEVDEQYF. The CDR3, as DNA: TGCGCCAGCAGCCAAGACGGCATAGAAGTTGACGAGCAGTACTTC. The chain combines TRBV4-3 with TRBJ2-7; D ambiguous. The length of the CDR3 is 15 residues. Germline values: CDR1 LGHNA, CDR2 YSLEER. V was trimmed by 0 bases and J by 5 bases, leaving 14 bases between them.

The chain employs TRBV7-9 and TRBJ2-7; the D gene could be TRBD1 or TRBD2 (6 bases each). The CDR3 is made up of 13 amino acids. V was trimmed by 5 bases and J by 5 bases, leaving 13 bases between them. CDR1 is SEHNR, CDR2 FQNEAQ, per germline (reference sequence). The CDR3 reads CASSQAGGHEQYF. For the CDR3, the DNA is TGTGCCAGCAGCCAAGCCGGGGGCCACGAGCAGTACTTC. Full variable domain (outside the CDR3, taken from reference TRBV7-9 and TRBJ2-7): DTGVSQNPRHKITKRGQNVTFRCDPISEHNRLYWYRQTLGQGPEFLTYFQNEAQLEKSRLLSDRFSAERPKGSFSTLEIQRTEQGDSAMYLCASSQAGGHEQYFGPGTRLTVT.

V and J are TRBV6-4 and TRBJ1-3, with no clear D. There are 12 residues in the CDR3. The V gene lost 6 bases and the J gene lost 7 bases, with 10 bases spanning the gap. Germline assignment: CDR1 MRHNA and CDR2 SNTAGT. The CDR3 nucleotides are TGTGCCAGCAGCCCGAGGGTGAACACCATATATTTT. This gives the protein CASSPRVNTIYF.

The table lists this clonotype with many counts. V gene TRBV20-1 combines with J gene TRBJ2-5; weak D call: TRBD2 (6 bases). The CDR3 is made up of 13 amino acids. Per germline, CDR1 DFQATT and CDR2 SNEGSKA (reference sequence). The V end lost 5 bases, the J end lost 5 bases, and 15 bases lay between the germline ends. The CDR3 protein is CSAHRRGIETQYF. As DNA, the CDR3 is TGCAGTGCTCACAGACGGGGGATTGAGACCCAGTACTTC.

This clonotype was observed a few times. V usage is TRBV19 and J usage is TRBJ1-4; TRBD1 agrees at 8 bases. In germline, CDR1 is LNHDA, CDR2 SQIVND (reference sequence). The CDR3 is 15 residues long. Losses at the gene ends were 6 bases for V and 8 bases for J; bases not matched to a gene: 11. In DNA, the CDR3 is TGTGCCAGTAGGACGCGGACAGGGATGACAGAAAAACTGTTTTTT. Translated: CASRTRTGMTEKLFF.

With respect to this clonotype: One junction end does not reproduce the germline sequence, and a read error may be involved. The CDR3 nucleotides are TGTGCCAGCAGTTCAGAGGGAATCAACTATGGCTACACCTTC. The encoded protein is CASSSEGINYGYTF. The rearrangement uses TRBV10-3 and TRBJ1-2; no definite D call. This CDR3 is built from 14 residues. Germline CDR1 ENHRY, CDR2 SYGVKD.

Comment on this clonotype: Germline is not matched at one junction end, which may reflect a read error. The V call is TRBV24-1, the J call TRBJ2-7; 10 bases agree with TRBD2. This CDR3 is built from 15 residues. From germline, CDR1 is KGHDR and CDR2 SFDVKD. The CDR3 loop is CASSSPLAGVYEQYF. In nucleotides, the CDR3 is TGTGCCAGCAGTTCTCCCCTAGCGGGAGTGTACGAGCAGTACTTC.

The gene calls are TRBV10-3 and TRBJ1-2; 8 bases map to TRBD1. Germline V CDR1 and CDR2: ENHRY, SYGVKD. The V gene end was trimmed by 10 bases and the J gene end by 9 bases; junction bases not matched to a gene: 13. The CDR3 totals 13 residues. The CDR3 nucleotides are TGTGCCAGCAGCCCCACAGGGGGAGAGAGCTACACCTTC. Protein: CASSPTGGESYTF.

The chain employs TRBV10-3 and TRBJ1-4, with D perhaps TRBD1 (5 bases). The germline V gene encodes CDR1 ENHRY and CDR2 SYGVKD. V was clipped by 5 bases and J by 9 bases, with 16 bases between them. The length of the CDR3 is 14 residues. Here the CDR3 reads CAISYLGQGKKLFF. CDR3 nucleotides: TGTGCCATCAGTTACCTGGGGCAGGGTAAAAAACTGTTTTTT.

The genes are TRBV7-9 and TRBJ2-2; TRBD1 aligns across 7 bases. CDR1 is SEHNR and CDR2 is FQNEAQ in the germline V gene (reference sequence). V was pared by 7 bases and J by 1 base, with 12 bases of the junction left unmatched. CDR3 length: 17 amino acids. In DNA, the CDR3 is TGTGCCAGCACCACGCACGAGGGGGCGATGAACACCGGGGAGCTGTTTTTT. It codes for CASTTHEGAMNTGELFF. Looking up the rest from reference TRBV7-9 and TRBJ2-2 gives the full variable domain: DTGVSQNPRHKITKRGQNVTFRCDPISEHNRLYWYRQTLGQGPEFLTYFQNEAQLEKSRLLSDRFSAERPKGSFSTLEIQRTEQGDSAMYLCASTTHEGAMNTGELFFGEGSRLTVL.

V gene TRBV9 combines with J gene TRBJ1-2; weak D call: TRBD1 (6 bases). The CDR3 runs to 12 residues. CDR1 SGDLS and CDR2 YYNGEE come from the germline V gene. V lost 0 bases and J lost 12, with 12 bases in between. The CDR3 nucleotides are TGTGCCAGCAGCGTAGAGGGGGGTGGAAACACCTTC. Protein sequence: CASSVEGGGNTF.

The V and J genes are TRBV9 and TRBJ2-5; TRBD1 aligns across 9 bases. The CDR3 loop spans 14 amino acids. The V gene end was trimmed by 5 bases and the J gene end by 7 bases; junction bases not matched to a gene: 9. Germline CDR1 is SGDLS and CDR2 is YYNGEE. The DNA for the CDR3 is TGTGCCAGCAGTGAAGGGGGACAGGGACGGACCCAGTACTTC. Protein product: CASSEGGQGRTQYF.

The chain uses TRBV7-7 and TRBJ1-2; 9 nucleotides line up with TRBD1. Trimming took 5 bases from V and 4 from J; bases not matched to a gene: 8. The CDR3 loop spans 15 amino acids. The germline V gene has CDR1 SSHAT and CDR2 FNYEAQ (reference sequence). Here the CDR3 DNA reads TGTGCCAGCAGCCATACACCGGGACAGGGCTATGGCTACACCTTC. Translating it yields CASSHTPGQGYGYTF.

The V and J genes are TRBV29-1 and TRBJ2-7, with D perhaps matching TRBD1 (6 bases). Germline assignment: CDR1 SQVTM and CDR2 ANQGSEA. V lost 3 bases and J 2 bases, leaving 11 bases between the germline ends. This CDR3 contains 13 residues. The CDR3 loop reads CSVDRSGAYEQYF. CDR3 in DNA: TGCAGCGTTGACCGGTCAGGGGCCTACGAGCAGTACTTC.

The chain uses TRBV20-1 and TRBJ1-4; maybe TRBD1 (6 bases). This CDR3 contains 16 residues. Trimming left V 6 bases short and J 2 bases short, with 19 bases between. Germline V lookup: CDR1 DFQATT, CDR2 SNEGSKA (reference sequence). DNA of the CDR3: TGCAGTGCCCGAGGACCGTCGAGGGGGACTAATGAAAAACTGTTTTTT. Amino acid sequence: CSARGPSRGTNEKLFF.

The chain has TRBV25-1 and TRBJ1-2; D is possibly TRBD1 (6 bases). V gave up 6 bases and J gave up 4 bases, with 18 bases separating them. The CDR3 extends over 15 amino acids. Germline V gene lookup returns CDR1 MGHDK and CDR2 SYGVNS. CDR3 sequence reads: CASSQKGGPAYGYTF. The CDR3 bases are TGTGCCAGCAGCCAAAAGGGGGGACCCGCCTATGGCTACACCTTC.